The next 29 T cell receptor beta chains were all read from a single sample in a study of cytomegalovirus exposure and HLA in healthy donors. 60 Vbeta and 13 Jbeta primers were used in PCR. Sequenced by immunoSEQ multiplex PCR; TCRdb stores in-frame clones only, minus some. The table shows about 200,000 clones, with 75% to 90% occurring only once. The sample consisted of PBMCs. These receptors originate from a woman aged 25-40 years in good health and CMV-seronegative.

The CDR3 protein is CASSLLAGGPIDTQYF. In DNA form, the CDR3 reads TGTGCCAGCAGCTTACTAGCGGGAGGGCCGATAGATACGCAGTATTTT. The chain combines TRBV5-6 with TRBJ2-3; the match to TRBD2 covers 13 bases. This CDR3 has 16 amino acids. Unmatched junction bases numbered 5, after V lost 2 bases and J lost 5 bases. Germline lookup yields CDR1 SGHDT and CDR2 YYEEEE.

V gene TRBV25-1 combines with J gene TRBJ2-1, with 9 bases lining up with TRBD1. CDR1 and CDR2 from the germline V gene are MGHDK and SYGVNS. This CDR3 comprises 13 residues. V was pared by 7 bases and J by 10 bases, with 8 bases of the junction left unmatched. The chain's CDR3 is CASTNRGRGEQFF. In DNA form, the CDR3 reads TGTGCCAGCACCAACAGGGGGCGCGGAGAGCAGTTCTTC.

V usage is TRBV9 and J usage is TRBJ2-3; 9 nucleotides agree with TRBD2. This CDR3 is built from 16 residues. In germline, CDR1 is SGDLS, CDR2 YYNGEE. V gave up 0 bases and J gave up 4 bases; unmatched junction bases: 6. CDR3 residues: CASSVAASGRSDTQYF. CDR3 nucleotide sequence: TGTGCCAGCAGCGTAGCAGCCAGCGGGAGGTCAGATACGCAGTATTTT.

V and J are TRBV11-2 and TRBJ2-2, with D possibly being TRBD1 (6 bases). This CDR3 contains 15 residues. V lost 5 bases, J lost 8 bases, and 18 bases lay in between. The germline gives CDR1 SGHAT, CDR2 FQNNGV. CDR3 bases: TGTGCCAGCAGCCCGCGGACAGTCGGGGCGGGGGAGCTGTTTTTT. The encoded protein is CASSPRTVGAGELFF.

The chain recombines TRBV7-2 with TRBJ2-1; 9 bases fit TRBD2. V lost 0 bases and J lost 0; bases outside the gene matches: 3. This CDR3 is 17 amino acids long. Per germline, CDR1 SGHTA and CDR2 FQGNSA. CDR3: CASSLARLAASYNEQFF. The CDR3 nucleotides are TGTGCCAGCAGCTTAGCCCGACTAGCGGCCTCCTACAATGAGCAGTTCTTC.

The J gene is TRBJ2-5, the V gene TRBV2, with TRBD1 matching over 7 bases. The end of the DNA aligns better with TRBJ2-7, so the J call may be wrong. CDR1 is SNHLY, CDR2 FYNNEI, per germline. The CDR3 consists of 13 residues. The CDR3 DNA sequence: TGTGCCAACCGACAGGGTAGCTCCTACGAGCAGTACTTC. It is translated as CANRQGSSYEQYF.

The chain recombines TRBV5-4 with TRBJ2-1, with D possibly TRBD2 on 5 matching bases. Germline V gene sequence: CDR1 SGHNT, CDR2 YYREEE (reference sequence). Trimming took 1 base from V and 0 from J, leaving 8 bases between them. The CDR3 length is 15 residues. CDR3 coding DNA: TGTGCCAGCAGCTTGCGGAGCGGCTCCTACAATGAGCAGTTCTTC. It is translated as CASSLRSGSYNEQFF.

The gene calls are TRBV5-5 and TRBJ2-7; possibly TRBD1 for D (6 bases). Trimming removed 5 bases from V and 5 bases from J, with 23 bases in between. Germline V lookup: CDR1 SGHKS, CDR2 YYEKEE (reference sequence). The CDR3 loop spans 16 amino acids. CDR3 in DNA: TGTGCCAGCAGGGCGGATCCGGGACACCCCGCCGACGAGCAGTACTTC. As protein: CASRADPGHPADEQYF.

V and J are TRBV28 and TRBJ2-7, with D tentatively TRBD2 (6 bases). Trimming shortened V by 5 bases and J by 0 bases, and 14 bases separated the two germline ends. CDR3 length: 15 amino acids. Per germline, CDR1 MDHEN and CDR2 SYDVKM. This CDR3 reads CASSPAGTFSYEQYF. The DNA of the CDR3 is TGTGCCAGCAGTCCCGCCGGGACTTTCTCCTACGAGCAGTACTTC.

The V and J genes are TRBV5-6 and TRBJ1-1; tentative D call: TRBD1 (5 bases). The CDR3 runs 15 residues. The germline V and J ends were trimmed by 0 bases and 2 bases, with 11 bases remaining between them. Germline V gene sequence: CDR1 SGHDT, CDR2 YYEEEE. In DNA form, the CDR3 reads TGTGCCAGCAGCTTGGTTGCAGGGTTCAACACTGAAGCTTTCTTT. This codes for CASSLVAGFNTEAFF. The entire variable domain, with the rest obtained from reference TRBV5-6 and TRBJ1-1, is as follows: DAGVTQSPTHLIKTRGQQVTLRCSPKSGHDTVSWYQQALGQGPQFIFQYYEEEERQRGNFPDRFSGHQFPNYSSELNVNALLLGDSALYLCASSLVAGFNTEAFFGQGTRLTVV.

The V gene is TRBV6-5, the J gene TRBJ2-7; D remains unclear. This CDR3 contains 12 residues. The V end lost 6 bases, the J end lost 2 bases, and 8 bases lay between the germline ends. Germline CDR1 reads MNHEY; CDR2 reads SVGAGI. The CDR3: CASSQSPYEQYF. CDR3 DNA sequence: TGTGCCAGCAGCCAAAGCCCCTACGAGCAGTACTTC.

This chain links TRBV7-9 with TRBJ1-2, with 10 positions matching TRBD1. CDR1 SEHNR and CDR2 FQNEAQ come from the germline V gene (reference sequence). This CDR3 is 16 amino acids long. The J segment lost 4 bases and the V segment lost 4 bases, leaving 9 bases of the junction unmatched. The CDR3 spells CASSSSRRQGAYGYTF. The CDR3 DNA sequence: TGTGCCAGCAGCTCATCGCGCCGACAGGGGGCCTATGGCTACACCTTC.

The chain employs TRBV4-1 and TRBJ1-2; D uncertain. CDR3 length: 14 residues. Germline values: CDR1 MGHRA, CDR2 YSYEKL. The ends were cut back, 5 bases at V and 3 bases at J, with 13 bases in the middle. For the CDR3, the DNA is TGCGCCAGCAGCTACGACCCGCGGGACTATGGCTACACCTTC. Protein: CASSYDPRDYGYTF.

This chain uses TRBV4-1 with TRBJ2-5; 8 bases are a match to TRBD2. Germline CDR1 is MGHRA and CDR2 is YSYEKL. After removal of 1 base from V and 0 bases from J, the junction contained 7 bases not matched to a gene. The CDR3 loop spans 17 amino acids. CDR3 amino acids: CASSQGSLAGNQETQYF. CDR3 nucleotides: TGCGCCAGCAGCCAAGGCTCTCTAGCGGGTAACCAAGAGACCCAGTACTTC.

This clone was recorded once. This chain joins TRBV21-1 and TRBJ1-1. TRBV21-1 is deemed a pseudogene. This CDR3 has 16 amino acids. DNA of the CDR3: TGTGCCAGCAGCAAAGGCAGGGAGGGGGAGAACACTGAAGCTTTCTTT. This sequence encodes CASSKGREGENTEAFF.

This clone was found a few times. This rearrangement joins TRBV7-9 to TRBJ2-7; no firm D call. Between the trimmed V and J ends, which lost 2 bases and 7 bases, there was a span of 21 bases. Germline CDR1 SEHNR, CDR2 FQNEAQ (reference sequence). CDR3 length equals 16 residues. The CDR3 loop reads CASSLNSLAGSMEQYF. The CDR3 DNA reads TGTGCCAGCAGCTTAAATAGTTTGGCAGGATCTATGGAGCAGTACTTC.

This chain joins TRBV25-1 and TRBJ2-1; TRBD1 agrees at 7 bases. The trim removed 3 bases at V and 4 bases at J, leaving 12 bases unmatched. The CDR3 sequence is 17 residues long. In germline, CDR1 is MGHDK, CDR2 SYGVNS. In nucleotides, the CDR3 is TGTGCCAGCAGTGACGGTATTGGGACAGAGTTGTACAATGAGCAGTTCTTC. Residues: CASSDGIGTELYNEQFF.

The chain uses TRBV30 and TRBJ2-1; 8 positions match TRBD1. This CDR3 is 15 amino acids long. The germline gives CDR1 GTSNPN, CDR2 SVGIG (reference sequence). The trim removed 0 bases at V and 4 bases at J, leaving 5 bases unmatched. The CDR3 spells CAWSVGQGGYNEQFF. In DNA, the CDR3 is TGTGCCTGGAGTGTAGGACAGGGCGGTTACAATGAGCAGTTCTTC.

In DNA, the CDR3 is TGTGCCAGCTCACCACCGGCAGGGCGTCAAAACGAGCAGTACTTC. Its translation: CASSPPAGRQNEQYF. The rearrangement links TRBV18 to TRBJ2-7, with a weak D call TRBD1 (5 bases). With 0 bases removed from V and 5 bases from J, the gap between germline ends came to 14 bases. Germline V gives CDR1 KGHSH, CDR2 LQKENI. This CDR3 has 15 amino acids.

V is TRBV5-1 and J is TRBJ1-1; 9 nucleotides match TRBD1. V shed 0 bases and J 1 base; nucleotides not matched to a gene: 7. The germline gives CDR1 SGHRS, CDR2 YFSETQ. This CDR3 has 17 residues. The CDR3 sequence: CASSLAPGGQGNTEAFF. DNA for the CDR3: TGCGCCAGCAGCTTGGCCCCGGGGGGACAGGGGAACACTGAAGCTTTCTTT.

The chain is built from TRBV5-1 and TRBJ2-3; 8 nucleotides line up with TRBD2. The CDR3 contains 15 residues. Germline assignment: CDR1 SGHRS and CDR2 YFSETQ. The junction had 4 bases not matched to a gene; V was cut back by 4 bases and J by 0 bases. For the CDR3, the DNA is TGCGCCAGCAGCCATAGCGGGGCGAGCACAGATACGCAGTATTTT. Translation: CASSHSGASTDTQYF.

The rearrangement uses TRBV7-2 and TRBJ2-7; D gene uncertain. The length of the CDR3 is 14 residues. Germline lookup yields CDR1 SGHTA and CDR2 FQGNSA. V gave up 3 bases and J gave up 4 bases, with 13 bases separating them. The DNA for the CDR3 is TGTGCCAGCAGCTTCCGACAAGCCAATTACGAGCAGTACTTC. Its translation is CASSFRQANYEQYF.

This clone was detected only once. V and J are TRBV7-8 and TRBJ2-7, with TRBD2 matching over 8 bases. Germline CDR1 SGHVS, CDR2 FQNEAQ. Trimming removed 2 bases from V and 5 bases from J; junction bases left unmatched: 5. The CDR3 covers 14 residues. The DNA for the CDR3 is TGTGCCAGCAGCTTAAGGCTAGCGGGCGACGAGCAGTACTTC. Its translation is CASSLRLAGDEQYF.

V and J are TRBV11-1 and TRBJ2-2, with D possibly matching TRBD2 (6 bases). CDR3 length equals 15 residues. CDR1 and CDR2 (germline): SGHAT, FQDESV (reference sequence). V was pared by 5 bases and J by 7 bases, with 17 bases between. CDR3 protein: CASSGNAGFGGELFF. The CDR3 DNA is TGTGCCAGCAGCGGTAACGCGGGGTTTGGCGGGGAGCTGTTTTTT. Full variable domain (outside the CDR3, taken from reference TRBV11-1 and TRBJ2-2): EAEVAQSPRYKITEKSQAVAFWCDPISGHATLYWYRQILGQGPELLVQFQDESVVDDSQLPKDRFSAERLKGVDSTLKIQPAELGDSAMYLCASSGNAGFGGELFFGEGSRLTVL.

This chain uses TRBV5-1 with TRBJ1-1, with D perhaps matching TRBD1 (5 bases). The ends were cut back, 1 base at V and 0 bases at J, with 10 bases in the middle. Per the germline V gene, CDR1 is SGHRS and CDR2 is YFSETQ. The CDR3 sequence is 15 residues long. Here the CDR3 DNA reads TGCGCCAGCAGCTTGCGTCAGGGTATGAACACTGAAGCTTTCTTT. Translation: CASSLRQGMNTEAFF. Based on the CDR3 plus reference TRBV5-1 and TRBJ1-1, the full variable domain is KAGVTQTPRYLIKTRGQQVTLSCSPISGHRSVSWYQQTPGQGLQFLFEYFSETQRNKGNFPGRFSGRQFSNSRSEMNVSTLELGDSALYLCASSLRQGMNTEAFFGQGTRLTVV.

The chain employs TRBV7-2 and TRBJ2-1, with TRBD2 identical over 11 bases. The germline CDR1 and CDR2 sequences are SGHTA and FQGNSA. V gave up 5 bases and J gave up 5 bases; unmatched junction bases: 5. The length of the CDR3 is 15 residues. CDR3 residues: CASSETSGSHNEQFF. The CDR3 DNA sequence: TGTGCCAGCAGCGAAACTAGCGGGAGCCACAATGAGCAGTTCTTC.

The J gene is TRBJ2-7, the V gene TRBV11-2; 12 nucleotides align to TRBD2. J gave up 3 bases and V 0 bases, and 6 bases lay outside the gene matches. The CDR3 has 17 residues. Germline CDR1 reads SGHAT; CDR2 reads FQNNGV. For the CDR3, the DNA is TGTGCCAGCAGCTTAGATGATCTAGCGGGAGGGTACTACGAGCAGTACTTC. The encoded protein is CASSLDDLAGGYYEQYF.

The genes are TRBV2 and TRBJ2-2; 9 nucleotides match TRBD2. Per germline, CDR1 SNHLY and CDR2 FYNNEI. This CDR3 spans 15 amino acids. V trimming: 5 bases; J trimming: 5 bases; junction bases outside the gene matches: 6. Written as DNA, the CDR3 is TGTGCCAGCAGTAAGAGCGGGAGGAGGACCGGGGAGCTGTTTTTT. Translation gives CASSKSGRRTGELFF.

This sequence joins TRBV19 and TRBJ1-5; D ambiguous. The CDR3 is 15 residues long. The germline V and J ends were trimmed by 3 bases and 4 bases, with 13 bases remaining between them. Per the germline V gene, CDR1 is LNHDA and CDR2 is SQIVND (reference sequence). CDR3 sequence: CASSIGSGANQPQHF. Written as DNA, the CDR3 is TGTGCCAGTAGTATCGGTTCGGGAGCTAATCAGCCCCAGCATTTT.